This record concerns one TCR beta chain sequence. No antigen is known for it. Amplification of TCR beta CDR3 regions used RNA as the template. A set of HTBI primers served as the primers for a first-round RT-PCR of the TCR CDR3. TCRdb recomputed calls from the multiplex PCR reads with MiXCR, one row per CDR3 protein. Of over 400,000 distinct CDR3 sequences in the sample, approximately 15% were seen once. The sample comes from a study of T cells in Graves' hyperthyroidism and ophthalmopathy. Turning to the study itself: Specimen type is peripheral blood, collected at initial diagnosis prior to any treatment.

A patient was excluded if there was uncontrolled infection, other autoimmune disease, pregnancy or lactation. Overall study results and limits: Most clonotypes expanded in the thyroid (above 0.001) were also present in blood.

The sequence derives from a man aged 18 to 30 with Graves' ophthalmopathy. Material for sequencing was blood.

The CDR3 coding sequence is TGTGCCAGCAGTTTAAGCTATTCCAGTGAGCAGTTCTTC. It encodes CASSLSYSSEQFF. The chain links TRBV27 to TRBJ2-1; D is unresolved. The germline CDR1 and CDR2 sequences are MNHEY and SMNVEV (reference sequence). Trimming removed 2 bases at V and 9 bases at J, with 11 bases between. The CDR3 is 13 residues long.